These T cell receptor beta chains were read from a single sample in a study of vaccination and CD4 T cells after COVID-19. MiXCR, run by TCRdb on the PCR reads, gives a single entry per CDR3 protein. Of 13,000 or so distinct CDR3 sequences listed, 50% are singletons. No antigen is known for these receptors. Sequenced sample: CD4+ T cells from blood, cultured in vitro. The receptors were sampled from a human donor who had recovered from COVID-19. CDR3s leave out the opening cysteine and the closing phenylalanine or tryptophan. The listing skips clone size in some rows; elsewhere it reads once, few, many or a size class.

clone size: -; J gene: TRBJ2-1; V gene: TRBV30; CDR3 protein: AWMGQKYNEQF
clone size: few; J gene: TRBJ1-3; V gene: TRBV6-1; CDR3 protein: ASNPSGAAGNTIY
clone size: once; J gene: TRBJ1-2; V gene: TRBV7-9; CDR3 protein: ASSWTGPNYGYT
clone size: -; J gene: TRBJ2-6; V gene: TRBV6-2/TRBV6-3; CDR3 protein: ASSYSSGANVLT
clone size: -; J gene: TRBJ2-7; V gene: TRBV6-2/TRBV6-3; CDR3 protein: ASSHSSSYEQY
clone size: -; J gene: TRBJ1-2; V gene: TRBV27; CDR3 protein: ASSLFADNYGYT
clone size: few; J gene: TRBJ1-1; V gene: TRBV7-2; CDR3 protein: ASTPTGGSTEAF
clone size: -; J gene: TRBJ2-3; V gene: TRBV7-9; CDR3 protein: ASSLSYRTDTQY
clone size: -; J gene: TRBJ1-1; V gene: TRBV6-1; CDR3 protein: ASSGRGNTEAF
clone size: -; J gene: TRBJ1-1; V gene: TRBV28; CDR3 protein: ASSSGTGRTEAF
clone size: -; J gene: TRBJ1-1; V gene: TRBV19; CDR3 protein: ASSIGGGVTEAF
clone size: once; J gene: TRBJ2-3; V gene: TRBV6-2/TRBV6-3; CDR3 protein: ASRDRGRDTQY
clone size: few; J gene: TRBJ1-2; V gene: TRBV7-8; CDR3 protein: ASSYDRSRGYT
clone size: -; J gene: TRBJ1-3; V gene: TRBV12-3/TRBV12-4; CDR3 protein: ASSLRDVNTIY
clone size: -; J gene: TRBJ1-1; V gene: TRBV5-1; CDR3 protein: ASSLDPGLMTEAF
clone size: -; J gene: TRBJ1-2; V gene: TRBV28; CDR3 protein: ASSPQGYT
clone size: -; J gene: TRBJ2-2; V gene: TRBV9; CDR3 protein: ASSVPSGGDTGELF
clone size: -; J gene: TRBJ2-1; V gene: TRBV6-1; CDR3 protein: ASSVRRESNEQF
clone size: -; J gene: TRBJ1-1; V gene: TRBV27; CDR3 protein: ASSLLGSGNTEAF
clone size: few; J gene: TRBJ2-3; V gene: TRBV20-1; CDR3 protein: SLYQGGGDTQY
clone size: -; J gene: TRBJ2-3; V gene: TRBV6-1; CDR3 protein: ASSDMGPTDTQY
clone size: -; J gene: TRBJ2-5; V gene: TRBV7-2; CDR3 protein: ASSLGGRETQY
clone size: -; J gene: TRBJ2-1; V gene: TRBV5-3; CDR3 protein: ARSLGGKEF
clone size: -; J gene: TRBJ1-4; V gene: TRBV7-6; CDR3 protein: ASSSQGGEKLF
clone size: -; J gene: TRBJ2-1; V gene: TRBV15; CDR3 protein: ATSRESAESSYNEQF
clone size: few; J gene: TRBJ1-2; V gene: TRBV24-1; CDR3 protein: ATTHQGRGYGYT
clone size: few; J gene: TRBJ2-5; V gene: TRBV7-2; CDR3 protein: ASSRGIFETQY